This is a list of T cell receptor beta chains from one sample in a study of blood T cells in healthy people across ages. Each CDR3 protein is one row after TCRdb ran MiXCR on the 5' RACE reads. Here the sample spans 1.5 million to 2 million distinct CDR3 sequences, roughly 30% being singletons. The sample was blood. Receptors originate from a woman aged 25 to 45 in good health. CDR3s include the opening cysteine and the closing phenylalanine or tryptophan. The D gene is left open where the match is weak. A row's size may be missing; if present it is once, few, many or a size class.

D gene	clone size	V gene	J gene	CDR3 DNA	CDR3 protein
.	.	TRBV6-2/TRBV6-3	TRBJ2-1	TGTGCCAGCAGTTACTCGAATATACAGGGGAGGAATGAGCAGTTCTTC	CASSYSNIQGRNEQFF
.	.	TRBV3-1	TRBJ2-1	TGTGCCAGCGGCCAACGTTTAGTCGGGGGAACCAGGAATGAGCAGTTCTTC	CASGQRLVGGTRNEQFF
.	few	TRBV29-1	TRBJ2-7	TGCAGCGTCCCCGGCGGAGGGTCCTACGAGCAGTACTTC	CSVPGGGSYEQYF
.	few	TRBV29-1	TRBJ1-1	TGCAGCGTCCGAGCGGGGGGGAAAACTGAAGCTTTCTTT	CSVRAGGKTEAFF
.	few	TRBV9	TRBJ1-5	TGTGCCCGGTACATGGTGGCAGGAAATCAGCCCCAGCATTTT	CARYMVAGNQPQHF
TRBD1	few	TRBV4-1	TRBJ1-2	TGCGCCAGCAGCCAACAATGGGGACAGGGGCACTATGGCTACACCTTC	CASSQQWGQGHYGYTF
TRBD1	.	TRBV28	TRBJ2-7	TGTGCCAGCAGTTTAGCCGGGACAGTGACCTACGAGCAGTACTTC	CASSLAGTVTYEQYF
TRBD1	.	TRBV7-9	TRBJ2-1	TGTGCCAGCAGTCCTAGGGGGCCTAGCAATGAGCAGTTCTTC	CASSPRGPSNEQFF
.	.	TRBV5-1	TRBJ2-1	TGCGCCAGCAGCCGGAGGGCAGGCAATGAGCAGTTCTTC	CASSRRAGNEQFF
TRBD1	.	TRBV5-1	TRBJ2-7	TGCGCCAGCAGCTTCTCGCCGGGACAGGGCCGCGAGCAGTACTTC	CASSFSPGQGREQYF
TRBD2	many	TRBV10-3	TRBJ2-1	TGTGCCATCAGGACTAGCGTGGGTGAGCAGTTCTTC	CAIRTSVGEQFF
.	.	TRBV27	TRBJ2-3	TGTGCCAGCAGTGGGAGACAGCCGAACTCAGGGGATACGCAGTATTTT	CASSGRQPNSGDTQYF
TRBD2	many	TRBV3-1	TRBJ2-7	TGTGCCAGCAGCCCCGGGACTAGCGGCGAGCAGTACTTC	CASSPGTSGEQYF
TRBD1	many	TRBV20-1	TRBJ2-7	TGCAGTGCTAGAGCCGGGACAGGGATAAACGAGCAGTACTTC	CSARAGTGINEQYF
TRBD2	many	TRBV20-1	TRBJ2-1	TGCAGTGCCATGAGGAATAGCGGGGGGTTTTACAATGAGCAGTTCTTC	CSAMRNSGGFYNEQFF
TRBD1	.	TRBV3-1	TRBJ1-1	TGTGCCAGCAGCTTAGGACAGGGCCTGGGCACTGAAGCTTTCTTT	CASSLGQGLGTEAFF
.	.	TRBV20-1	TRBJ2-7	TGCAGTGCTCATTCGGCCTCCGTGGGCTACGAGCAGTACTTC	CSAHSASVGYEQYF
.	.	TRBV29-1	TRBJ1-1	TGCAGCGTCCTGACAGATATGAACACTGAAGCTTTCTTT	CSVLTDMNTEAFF
.	.	TRBV20-1	TRBJ1-2	TGCAGTGCCGTCCGTGAGCCTCTCATCCCTGGCTACACCTTC	CSAVREPLIPGYTF
.	.	TRBV6-6	TRBJ2-5	TGTGCCAGCAGTTTCCCGCTTGAGACCCAGTACTTC	CASSFPLETQYF
TRBD1	.	TRBV5-1	TRBJ2-7	TGCGCCAGCAGCTGGGGACAGGCCATCTACAATGAGCAGTACTTC	CASSWGQAIYNEQYF
.	many	TRBV5-5	TRBJ1-2	TGTGCCAGCAGCTACGACAGATCCTATGGCTACACCTTC	CASSYDRSYGYTF
TRBD2	few	TRBV20-1	TRBJ2-5	TGCAGTGCCGAGACTAGCGGGGAGGCTGAGACCCAGTACTTC	CSAETSGEAETQYF
.	.	TRBV18	TRBJ2-4	TGTGCCAGCTCTGACAGTTCCTACGAGCGGTACTTC	CASSDSSYERYF
.	few	TRBV21-1	TRBJ2-7	TGTGCCAGCAGCAAAGGCCCTCAGGGGGATAGGACCTACGAGCAGTACTTC	CASSKGPQGDRTYEQYF
.	.	TRBV6-5	TRBJ1-4	TGTGCCAGCAGTTACTCACAGGCTGATAAACTGTTTTTT	CASSYSQADKLFF